This entry describes one T cell receptor (beta chain). An end of the junction differs from the germline gene, which may be a read error. Allocation to cohorts depended on clinical history reported by the participants. Symptom resolution, clearance, or two negative PCRs marked the recovered donors of Cohort 3. This sample is drawn from a study of blood T cell repertoires in COVID-19. In the study overall: Samples taken during acute and convalescent COVID-19 were collected in the United States, Italy and Spain.

Germline CDR1 is SGHTA and CDR2 is FQGNSA. CDR3 length: 14 residues. In the original workflow: Reference gene primer amplification in the assay estimated nucleated cell counts. The repertoire was sequenced with immunoSEQ multiplex PCR; TCRdb's copy has only in-frame clones and lacks some. That table supplies the V and J calls and clone size; D and trimming were determined from the DNA. The sample contains about 280,000 clones, 70% to 90% of which appear only once. Material: PBMCs or T cells enriched from blood (not recorded which). The origin of this receptor is a woman in her thirties or forties who had recovered from COVID-19. J is TRBJ1-4 and V is TRBV7-2, with a weak D call TRBD1 (6 bases). As DNA, the CDR3 is TGTGCCAGCAGCTTACAGGGGTTTAATGGAAAACTGTTTTTT. Protein: CASSLQGFNGKLFF.